This is a list of T cell receptor beta chains from one sample in a study of shared clonotypes between healthy human individuals. Using immunoSEQ multiplex PCR, the repertoire was profiled, and TCRdb retains in-frame clones only, with some absent. The sample records about 2,100,000 clones, about 93% being singletons. Input material: naive CD8+ T cells from PBMCs. Receptors were obtained from a man younger than 30 in good health. Some clones in this sample may be carry-over from other donors' samples. CDR3s include the opening cysteine and the closing phenylalanine or tryptophan. Each record gives: J gene, V gene, D gene, clone size, CDR3 length, CDR3 protein, CDR3 DNA. A D gene is named only where the DNA matches it firmly. Where a row states a size, it is once, few, many or the class of an expanded clone; other rows omit it.

TRBJ2-7	TRBV6-6	TRBD2	.	14	CASSIAGGTYEQYF	TGTGCCAGCAGTATAGCGGGAGGCACCTACGAGCAGTACTTC
TRBJ2-7	TRBV27	.	.	13	CASSLMSGYEQYF	TGTGCCAGCAGTTTAATGTCCGGCTACGAGCAGTACTTC
TRBJ2-3	TRBV6-5	TRBD2	.	13	CATRLAGSDTQYF	TGTGCCACCCGACTAGCGGGAAGCGATACGCAGTATTTT
TRBJ2-3	TRBV9	.	.	13	CASSAPGLDTQYF	TGTGCCAGCAGCGCCCCGGGGCTGGATACGCAGTATTTT
TRBJ2-3	TRBV9	TRBD2	.	16	CASSVFSREGTDTQYF	TGTGCCAGCAGCGTTTTCTCGCGGGAGGGCACAGATACGCAGTATTTT
TRBJ2-7	TRBV27	TRBD1	.	15	CASYSAGTAFYEQYF	TGTGCCAGCTATTCCGCCGGGACAGCCTTCTACGAGCAGTACTTC
TRBJ2-7	TRBV27	.	.	16	CASSFQPAGWSYEQYF	TGTGCCAGCAGTTTTCAACCGGCAGGGTGGTCCTACGAGCAGTACTTC
TRBJ2-1	TRBV9	TRBD2	.	15	CASSLLAGLFNEQFF	TGTGCCAGCAGCTTACTAGCGGGGTTATTCAATGAGCAGTTCTTC
TRBJ1-5	TRBV19	.	.	18	CASSPRDAEESDNQPQHF	TGTGCCAGTAGTCCCCGGGACGCTGAGGAGTCCGATAATCAGCCCCAGCATTTT
TRBJ1-2	TRBV4-1	.	.	14	CASTPREGNYGYTF	TGCGCCAGCACCCCCAGGGAGGGTAACTATGGCTACACCTTC
TRBJ2-7	TRBV10-2	.	.	14	CASSESEGFNEQYF	TGCGCCAGCAGTGAGTCAGAGGGTTTCAACGAGCAGTACTTC
TRBJ1-4	TRBV5-6	.	once	19	CASTLREPGVPATNEKLFF	TGTGCCAGCACCCTGAGGGAACCAGGGGTTCCCGCAACTAATGAAAAACTGTTTTTT
TRBJ1-4	TRBV7-9	.	.	16	CASSSSGFGTNEKLFF	TGTGCCAGCAGCTCTTCCGGGTTCGGAACTAATGAAAAACTGTTTTTT
TRBJ2-1	TRBV29-1	TRBD1	.	13	CSAPGQGYNEQFF	TGCAGCGCCCCGGGACAGGGCTACAATGAGCAGTTCTTC
TRBJ2-1	TRBV5-4	TRBD2	.	15	CASSLRRELGNEQFF	TGTGCCAGCAGCTTGCGGCGGGAGCTCGGCAATGAGCAGTTCTTC
TRBJ1-2	TRBV28	.	.	14	CASSSLTVYYGYTF	TGTGCCAGCAGCTCCCTGACAGTCTACTATGGCTACACCTTC
TRBJ2-7	TRBV7-9	TRBD2	.	14	CASSQTSGSYEQYF	TGTGCCAGCAGCCAGACTAGCGGGAGCTACGAGCAGTACTTC
TRBJ2-7	TRBV15	.	.	15	CATSSNGGFGYEQYF	TGTGCCACCAGCAGCAACGGGGGTTTTGGGTACGAGCAGTACTTC
TRBJ2-3	TRBV13	.	.	13	CASSLGRGDTQYF	TGTGCCAGCAGCTTGGGGCGGGGTGATACGCAGTATTTT
TRBJ2-7	TRBV5-1	TRBD2	.	16	CASSPRTSGRRVEQYF	TGCGCCAGCAGCCCTCGGACTAGCGGGAGACGGGTCGAGCAGTACTTC
TRBJ2-2	TRBV7-9	.	.	15	CASSFREPNTGELFF	TGTGCCAGCAGCTTTCGGGAGCCGAACACCGGGGAGCTGTTTTTT
TRBJ2-7	TRBV10-3	TRBD2	.	21	CAISVTRVRAGSTLASYEQYF	TGTGCCATCTCAGTAACCAGGGTGCGAGCGGGATCAACCCTAGCTTCCTACGAGCAGTACTTC
TRBJ2-2	TRBV6-6	.	.	13	CATRPDAVGELFF	TGTGCCACCCGACCCGATGCCGTCGGGGAGCTGTTTTTT